These 5 T cell receptor beta chains originate from one sample sequenced in a study of shared clonotypes between healthy human individuals. Profiled with immunoSEQ multiplex PCR; TCRdb holds only in-frame clones, not every one. Of under 2,500,000 clones listed, 90% to 96% are singletons. The sequencing input was naive CD4+ T cells sorted from blood. The sample's subset: CD45RA+ positively selected. The receptors here all came from a young man in good health.

The genes are TRBV11-2 and TRBJ2-1; 7 positions match TRBD2. Germline loops: CDR1 SGHAT, CDR2 FQNNGV. This CDR3 contains 16 residues. V gave up 3 bases and J gave up 4 bases; unmatched junction bases: 9. The CDR3 DNA follows: TGTGCCAGCAGCTTTCGGATCCAGCGGGATTACAATGAGCAGTTCTTC. Translating it yields CASSFRIQRDYNEQFF. The variable domain in full, with the rest retrieved from reference TRBV11-2 and TRBJ2-1, is EAGVAQSPRYKIIEKRQSVAFWCNPISGHATLYWYQQILGQGPKLLIQFQNNGVVDDSQLPKDRFSAERLKGVDSTLKIQPAKLEDSAVYLCASSFRIQRDYNEQFFGPGTRLTVL.

This rearrangement joins TRBV6-1 to TRBJ2-1; D unresolved. The germline V gene encodes CDR1 MNHNS and CDR2 SASEGT. The V end lost 4 bases, the J end lost 9 bases, and 16 bases lay between the germline ends. There are 14 residues in the CDR3. The CDR3 nucleotides read TGTGCCAGCAGTGCAACCCCGACCCGCACTGAGCAGTTCTTC. Protein product: CASSATPTRTEQFF.

Comment on this clone: Other DNA sequences in this sample translate to the same CDR3. CDR3 region: CASSLAGSGELFF. CDR3 in DNA: TGTGCCAGCAGCTTAGCAGGGTCCGGGGAGCTGTTTTTT. The chain carries TRBV7-9 and TRBJ2-2; no clear D. The germline V gene has CDR1 SEHNR and CDR2 FQNEAQ (reference sequence). V was pared by 0 bases and J by 6 bases, with 5 bases between. The CDR3 length is 13 residues.

This chain links TRBV11-2 with TRBJ2-1; D is ambiguous. Germline lookup yields CDR1 SGHAT and CDR2 FQNNGV. The V end was cut by 6 bases, the J end by 2 bases, with 14 bases between. The CDR3 loop spans 15 amino acids. CDR3 loop: CASSYSAVPYNEQFF. In DNA form, the CDR3 reads TGTGCCAGCAGTTACTCGGCGGTGCCCTACAATGAGCAGTTCTTC. Full variable domain (missing parts from reference TRBV11-2 and TRBJ2-1): EAGVAQSPRYKIIEKRQSVAFWCNPISGHATLYWYQQILGQGPKLLIQFQNNGVVDDSQLPKDRFSAERLKGVDSTLKIQPAKLEDSAVYLCASSYSAVPYNEQFFGPGTRLTVL.

The chain is built from TRBV9 and TRBJ2-7; D not resolved. Between the trimmed V and J ends, which lost 4 bases and 0 bases, there was a span of 11 bases. The CDR3 spans 14 residues. Germline V CDR1 and CDR2: SGDLS, YYNGEE. The CDR3, as DNA: TGTGCCAGCAGCCTTACTCCGGTCTCCTACGAGCAGTACTTC. It codes for CASSLTPVSYEQYF.